Following are 31 T cell receptor beta chains from one sample sequenced in a study of a mutant IDH1 vaccine in newly diagnosed glioma (dated by TCRdb to 2020 to 2023). These receptors have no known antigen. Libraries were made using the immunoSEQ multiplex PCR assay. Drawn from immuneACCESS, this table holds only the in-frame rearrangements with V and J called that TCRdb kept. Clones are partly lost; checked studies trace under half to an unresolved V gene and leave the rest unexplained. The sample table contains around 34,000 clones; only one count was recorded for 75% to 85% of them. The top ten constitute over 4.5% of the sample. According to the study, the label for this sample's time point signals: week 23, last vaccination. Each vaccine dose was 300 ug of a 20-mer mutant IDH1 peptide in Montanide, given subcutaneously with topical imiquimod. The sample was PBMCs, taken from a glioma patient whose treatment included an IDH1 peptide vaccine. The receptors stem from a man in his forties with glioma.

This clone was picked up a small number of times. The genes are TRBV5-5 and TRBJ2-1, with a tentative D call TRBD2 (5 bases). Germline-derived CDR1 and CDR2 are SGHKS and YYEKEE (reference sequence). Trimming removed 5 bases at V and 9 bases at J, with 18 bases between. The CDR3 length is 14 residues. CDR3 nucleotides: TGTGCCAGCAGTTCCCTACTAGACCACGGTGAGCAGTTCTTC. This encodes CASSSLLDHGEQFF.

This clone was recorded a few times. The chain is built from TRBV28 and TRBJ1-1; TRBD1 is a possible D gene (6 bases). V gave up 8 bases and J gave up 1 base, with 14 bases separating them. Looked up from germline, CDR1 is MDHEN and CDR2 is SYDVKM. CDR3 size: 14 residues. Here the CDR3 reads CASQAGAGNTEAFF. The CDR3 DNA is TGTGCCAGCCAAGCGGGGGCCGGGAACACTGAAGCTTTCTTT.

The chain employs TRBV30 and TRBJ2-5; 9 bases agree with TRBD1. Germline CDR1 is GTSNPN and CDR2 is SVGIG (reference sequence). There are 16 residues in the CDR3. V shed 6 bases and J 2 bases; nucleotides not matched to a gene: 13. CDR3 DNA: TGTGCCTGTGACCCGGGACAGGGCTTCCTACAAGAGACCCAGTACTTC. Protein: CACDPGQGFLQETQYF.

The chain combines TRBV4-3 with TRBJ2-1, with D possibly being TRBD1 (6 bases). Trimming took 0 bases from V and 5 from J, leaving 14 bases between them. The germline V gene encodes CDR1 LGHNA and CDR2 YSLEER. This CDR3 is 16 amino acids long. CDR3 region: CASSQDINRVNNEQFF. DNA for the CDR3: TGCGCCAGCAGCCAAGATATAAACAGGGTAAACAATGAGCAGTTCTTC.

This chain joins TRBV9 and TRBJ2-5; weak D call: TRBD1 (6 bases). From germline, CDR1 is SGDLS and CDR2 YYNGEE. The CDR3 spans 14 residues. Trimming took 0 bases from V and 4 from J, leaving 10 bases between them. CDR3 coding DNA: TGTGCCAGCAGCGTAGAGGTCAGGGGAGAGACCCAGTACTTC. This gives the protein CASSVEVRGETQYF.

This clone has just a few counts. The V and J genes are TRBV10-1 and TRBJ2-7; a possible D gene is TRBD1 (6 bases). The V and J ends lost 6 bases and 6 bases respectively, with 15 bases between them. CDR1 WNHNN and CDR2 SYGVQD come from the germline V gene (reference sequence). The CDR3 runs to 13 residues. The CDR3 loop reads CASRQGHRSEQYF. The CDR3 nucleotides read TGCGCCAGCAGACAGGGTCACAGGAGCGAGCAGTACTTC.

This chain uses TRBV4-2 with TRBJ2-1; D gene uncertain. Trimming removed 6 bases from V and 3 bases from J, with 9 bases in between. Germline V lookup: CDR1 LGHNA, CDR2 YNFKEQ. The CDR3 runs 13 residues. The CDR3 region is CASSPRRYNEQFF. Written as DNA, the CDR3 is TGTGCCAGCAGTCCCCGTCGCTACAATGAGCAGTTCTTC.

The rearrangement uses TRBV27 and TRBJ1-1; D is possibly TRBD1 (5 bases). This CDR3 is 13 amino acids long. Germline values: CDR1 MNHEY, CDR2 SMNVEV (reference sequence). V was pared by 0 bases and J by 7 bases, with 9 bases between. CDR3 bases: TGTGCCAGCAGTTTATCATCAGGGTTTGAAGCTTTCTTT. Protein product: CASSLSSGFEAFF.

The chain combines TRBV11-2 with TRBJ1-5; TRBD1 agrees at 7 bases. Germline CDR1 and CDR2: SGHAT and FQNNGV. The CDR3 has 16 residues. Losses at the gene ends were 1 base for V and 6 bases for J; bases not matched to a gene: 9. The CDR3 DNA sequence: TGTGCCAGCAGCTTAGGCGCAGGGGGAATCGGTCAGCCCCAGCATTTT. Translating it yields CASSLGAGGIGQPQHF.

This chain uses TRBV6-5 with TRBJ1-5, with D possibly matching TRBD1 (6 bases). Germline CDR1 and CDR2: MNHEY and SVGAGI. The CDR3 totals 13 residues. V lost 6 bases and J lost 6, with 12 bases in between. For the CDR3, the DNA is TGTGCCAGCAGGCGGACAGAAGGTCAGCCCCAGCATTTT. Translated: CASRRTEGQPQHF.

This chain links TRBV2 with TRBJ1-5; D gene unclear. Germline-derived CDR1 and CDR2 are SNHLY and FYNNEI. The CDR3 spans 13 residues. V shed 4 bases and J shed 1 base, with 5 bases lying between them. In DNA, the CDR3 is TGTGCCAGCAGTGGACTGAGCAATCAGCCCCAGCATTTT. This translates into CASSGLSNQPQHF.

J is TRBJ2-1 and V is TRBV18; D possibly corresponds to TRBD1 (5 bases). The CDR3 has 20 amino acids. V was trimmed by 5 bases and J by 0 bases, leaving 26 bases between them. In germline, CDR1 is KGHSH, CDR2 LQKENI. CDR3 bases: TGTGCCAGCTCAACCCCTCTTTCAGGGCCCCCTGTGGGCTCCTACAATGAGCAGTTCTTC. Protein: CASSTPLSGPPVGSYNEQFF.

This clone came up a few times. The chain has TRBV30 and TRBJ1-2; D uncertain. The CDR3 is made up of 17 amino acids. V shed 3 bases and J shed 0 bases, with 20 bases lying between them. Germline V lookup: CDR1 GTSNPN, CDR2 SVGIG (reference sequence). This CDR3 reads CAWSLSIGGPANYGYTF. Here the CDR3 DNA reads TGTGCCTGGAGCCTTTCGATCGGTGGGCCAGCTAACTATGGCTACACCTTC. The variable domain in full, with the rest retrieved from reference TRBV30 and TRBJ1-2, is SQTIHQWPATLVQPVGSPLSLECTVEGTSNPNLYWYRQAAGRGLQLLFYSVGIGQISSEVPQNLSASRPQDRQFILSSKKLLLSDSGFYLCAWSLSIGGPANYGYTFGSGTRLTVV.

This rearrangement joins TRBV5-6 to TRBJ1-3, with D maybe TRBD1 (6 bases). CDR3 length: 14 residues. Germline lookup yields CDR1 SGHDT and CDR2 YYEEEE. Trimming removed 6 bases at V and 0 bases at J, with 10 bases between. CDR3 protein: CASNNRDSGNTIYF. CDR3 in DNA: TGTGCCAGCAACAACAGGGACTCTGGAAACACCATATATTTT.

This chain connects TRBV5-4 to TRBJ2-1, with TRBD1 matching over 9 bases. The V gene's germline CDR1 is SGHNT and CDR2 YYREEE (reference sequence). V gave up 4 bases and J gave up 0 bases; unmatched junction bases: 11. The CDR3 sequence is 18 residues long. The CDR3, as DNA: TGTGCCAGCAGCCCGCCTGGGACAGGGACGAGCTCCTACAATGAGCAGTTCTTC. Translation: CASSPPGTGTSSYNEQFF. Supplemented by reference TRBV5-4 and TRBJ2-1, the full variable domain reads ETGVTQSPTHLIKTRGQQVTLRCSSQSGHNTVSWYQQALGQGPQFIFQYYREEENGRGNFPPRFSGLQFPNYSSELNVNALELDDSALYLCASSPPGTGTSSYNEQFFGPGTRLTVL.

This chain joins TRBV4-3 and TRBJ2-3, with 7 bases identical to TRBD1. V was clipped by 1 base and J by 2 bases; unmatched bases: 3. Germline CDR1 LGHNA, CDR2 YSLEER. There are 15 residues in the CDR3. The CDR3 region has the DNA TGCGCCAGCAGCCAAGGACAGGGCGTCACAGATACGCAGTATTTT. Its protein product is CASSQGQGVTDTQYF.

The V and J genes are TRBV5-4 and TRBJ2-3; D may be TRBD2 (5 bases). The CDR3 consists of 14 residues. CDR1 and CDR2 from the germline V gene are SGHNT and YYREEE (reference sequence). With 10 bases removed from V and 3 bases from J, the gap between germline ends came to 18 bases. The chain's CDR3 is CAGQSLEETDTQYF. For the CDR3, the DNA is TGTGCCGGGCAGTCACTAGAGGAGACAGATACGCAGTATTTT.

The rearrangement links TRBV4-3 to TRBJ1-1, with D tentatively TRBD1 (5 bases). Trimming took off 1 base at V and 4 bases at J, with 7 bases between the two ends. The V gene's germline CDR1 is LGHNA and CDR2 YSLEER. This CDR3 is 13 amino acids long. CDR3 sequence: CASSQGGVTEAFF. The CDR3 bases are TGCGCCAGCAGCCAAGGAGGGGTCACTGAAGCTTTCTTT.

The chain employs TRBV6-1 and TRBJ2-7; D gene ambiguous. The V gene's germline CDR1 is MNHNS and CDR2 SASEGT. The CDR3 consists of 13 residues. The germline V and J ends were trimmed by 3 bases and 2 bases, with 8 bases remaining between them. This CDR3 reads CASSEYPPYEQYF. CDR3 nucleotide sequence: TGTGCCAGCAGTGAGTATCCACCCTACGAGCAGTACTTC.

The CDR3 protein is CASSLITKGSGANVLTF. For the CDR3, the DNA is TGTGCCAGCAGCTTAATTACGAAGGGTTCTGGGGCCAACGTCCTGACTTTC. This chain links TRBV7-9 with TRBJ2-6; the D is unclear. With 2 bases removed from V and 1 base from J, the gap between germline ends came to 12 bases. The CDR3 has 17 residues. Looked up from germline, CDR1 is SEHNR and CDR2 is FQNEAQ (reference sequence).

Here the CDR3 reads CASSFPPNSPLHF. The CDR3 coding sequence is TGTGCCAGCAGTTTCCCCCCAAATTCACCCCTCCACTTT. This chain links TRBV28 with TRBJ1-6; D is unclear. The CDR3 contains 13 residues. V lost 3 bases and J lost 7, with 7 bases in between. Germline V gives CDR1 MDHEN, CDR2 SYDVKM.

The V call is TRBV2, the J call TRBJ1-1; D remains unclear. Germline V gene sequence: CDR1 SNHLY, CDR2 FYNNEI. The CDR3 runs to 13 residues. Trimming cost V 1 base and J 1 base, with 4 bases left between them. The CDR3 bases are TGTGCCAGCAGTGAAGAACGGAACACTGAAGCTTTCTTT. Protein product: CASSEERNTEAFF.

V is TRBV10-3 and J is TRBJ1-3; D possibly corresponds to TRBD1 (5 bases). The CDR3 is made up of 17 amino acids. Per the germline V gene, CDR1 is ENHRY and CDR2 is SYGVKD. The V and J ends lost 3 bases and 1 base respectively, with 16 bases between them. This CDR3 reads CAISEREMGLSGNTIYF. As DNA, the CDR3 is TGTGCCATCAGTGAAAGGGAAATGGGGCTATCTGGAAACACCATATATTTT.

The V and J genes are TRBV28 and TRBJ2-7, with D tentatively TRBD2 (5 bases). The CDR3 is 14 residues long. The germline gives CDR1 MDHEN, CDR2 SYDVKM. V shed 8 bases and J shed 2 bases, with 16 bases lying between them. Here the CDR3 reads CASRAAGKTYEQYF. The CDR3 nucleotides read TGTGCCAGCCGTGCGGCGGGTAAGACCTACGAGCAGTACTTC. Combining the CDR3 with reference TRBV28 and TRBJ2-7 gives the whole variable domain DVKVTQSSRYLVKRTGEKVFLECVQDMDHENMFWYRQDPGLGLRLIYFSYDVKMKEKGDIPEGYSVSREKKERFSLILESASTNQTSMYLCASRAAGKTYEQYFGPGTRLTVT.

The rearrangement uses TRBV7-3 and TRBJ2-5, with D possibly being TRBD1 (7 bases). V was pared by 4 bases and J by 5 bases, with 17 bases between. This CDR3 is built from 15 residues. CDR1 is SGHTA and CDR2 is FQGTGA in the germline V gene. The CDR3 is CASSSSGGQGETQYF. CDR3 coding DNA: TGTGCCAGCAGCTCTTCAGGGGGGCAGGGCGAGACCCAGTACTTC.

This chain joins TRBV7-2 and TRBJ1-2, with D unresolved. CDR1 SGHTA and CDR2 FQGNSA come from the germline V gene. The CDR3 runs to 14 residues. V lost 3 bases and J lost 4, with 12 bases in between. The DNA of the CDR3 is TGTGCCAGCAGCTTCGAGGGTTACGGCTATGGCTACACCTTC. It encodes CASSFEGYGYGYTF.

The genes are TRBV12-5 and TRBJ2-3; 8 nucleotides agree with TRBD2. Per germline, CDR1 LGHNT and CDR2 FRNRAP. The J segment lost 0 bases and the V segment lost 4 bases, leaving 0 bases of the junction unmatched. The CDR3 spans 14 residues. In DNA, the CDR3 is TGTGCTAGTGGTTCGGGGGGGAGCACAGATACGCAGTATTTT. Its protein product is CASGSGGSTDTQYF.

The V call is TRBV7-2, the J call TRBJ2-5, with 13 nucleotides matching TRBD2. The J call could be wrong; TRBJ2-7 is a better fit for the DNA end. Germline CDR1 SGHTA, CDR2 FQGNSA. This CDR3 is built from 17 residues. The CDR3 region is CASSAGLAGVLSYEQYF. The CDR3 coding sequence is TGTGCCAGCAGCGCCGGACTAGCGGGAGTTCTAAGTTACGAGCAGTACTTC.

This chain links TRBV19 with TRBJ2-3, with D possibly being TRBD1 (6 bases). This CDR3 comprises 14 residues. The V end was cut by 5 bases, the J end by 4 bases, with 13 bases between. Per germline, CDR1 LNHDA and CDR2 SQIVND (reference sequence). This CDR3 is CASSLQGFPDTQYF. Here the CDR3 DNA reads TGTGCCAGTAGTTTACAGGGTTTTCCAGATACGCAGTATTTT. Combining the CDR3 with reference TRBV19 and TRBJ2-3 gives the whole variable domain DGGITQSPKYLFRKEGQNVTLSCEQNLNHDAMYWYRQDPGQGLRLIYYSQIVNDFQKGDIAEGYSVSREKKESFPLTVTSAQKNPTAFYLCASSLQGFPDTQYFGPGTRLTVL.

On this clone itself: The junction and the germline gene differ at one end; a read error may be behind it. Here the CDR3 reads CASSNRGRSSTGKLFF. Here the CDR3 DNA reads TGTGCCAGTAGTAATCGAGGCAGGTCGTCCACCGGGAAGCTGTTTTTT. The chain combines TRBV19 with TRBJ2-2; weak D call: TRBD2 (5 bases). The CDR3 totals 16 residues. CDR1 and CDR2 (germline): LNHDA, SQIVND (reference sequence).

In this sample, this clone turned up once. The CDR3 loop reads CASSSLRDGAGETQYF. The CDR3 DNA follows: TGTGCCAGCAGTTCTCTCCGGGACGGCGCAGGGGAGACCCAGTACTTC. The V and J genes are TRBV11-2 and TRBJ2-5; the D call may be TRBD1 or TRBD2 (5 bases each). The V end was cut by 6 bases, the J end by 5 bases, with 22 bases between. CDR1 is SGHAT, CDR2 FQNNGV, per germline. The CDR3 sequence is 16 residues long. Full variable domain (outside the CDR3, taken from reference TRBV11-2 and TRBJ2-5): EAGVAQSPRYKIIEKRQSVAFWCNPISGHATLYWYQQILGQGPKLLIQFQNNGVVDDSQLPKDRFSAERLKGVDSTLKIQPAKLEDSAVYLCASSSLRDGAGETQYFGPGTRLLVL.